This TCR beta chain was identified in a study of shared clonotypes between healthy human individuals. The CDR3 sequence is 12 residues long. Trimming took 4 bases from V and 13 from J, leaving 14 bases between them. Germline CDR1 and CDR2: SNHLY and FYNNEI. This clone was observed a few times. Clones were sequenced by immunoSEQ multiplex PCR, and TCRdb holds only the in-frame ones, with some missing. This sample carries 950,000 to 1,100,000 clones, around 78% of them seen once, and the ten largest clones take roughly 0.61%. Splitting the CD4+ cells yielded a CD45RA+ naive subset and a CD45RA-negative memory subset.

Sequenced material: memory CD4+ T cells from PBMCs. Subset noted: CD45RA-negative fraction. V is TRBV2 and J is TRBJ2-4; D unclear. This TCR came from a man younger than 30 in good health. Some clones in this sample may be carry-over from other donors' samples. The CDR3 is CASSAVMYPQYF. The CDR3 coding sequence is TGTGCCAGCAGTGCAGTGATGTACCCCCAGTACTTC. Drawing the rest from reference TRBV2 and TRBJ2-4, the complete variable domain is EPEVTQTPSHQVTQMGQEVILRCVPISNHLYFYWYRQILGQKVEFLVSFYNNEISEKSEIFDDQFSVERPDGSNFTLKIRSTKLEDSAMYFCASSAVMYPQYFGAGTRLSVL.